This T cell receptor (beta chain) was sequenced in a study of blood T cell repertoires in COVID-19. About the research overall: From the United States, Italy and Spain came samples of acute and convalescent COVID-19. In each case, the material was cDNA or gDNA derived from T cells, B-cell-depleted T cells, or PBMCs.

Patients of the Seattle cohort, enrolled during active infection, were followed longitudinally. The CDR3 is 16 amino acids. With V trimmed by 1 base and J by 6 bases, 6 bases remained unmatched. The germline gives CDR1 SEHNR, CDR2 FQNEAQ (reference sequence). How the authors handled the data: Amplifying reference gene primers gave estimates of nucleated cell counts. Some clones are missing from TCRdb's copy, which holds only in-frame ones; the method was immunoSEQ multiplex PCR. The V and J calls and the clone size are those of that table, but D and trimming were determined from the DNA. The sample lists roughly 180,000 clones; roughly 79% were seen once.

V gene TRBV7-9 combines with J gene TRBJ2-2; 9 bases map to TRBD2. The specimen was peripheral blood. The clonotype originates from a woman between 40 and 55 years old with COVID-19, enrolled during active disease. For the CDR3, the DNA is TGTGCCAGCAGCTTAGAATTAGCGGGAGTTGCCGGGGAGCTGTTTTTT. Its protein product is CASSLELAGVAGELFF. Filled out from reference TRBV7-9 and TRBJ2-2, the complete variable domain reads DTGVSQNPRHKITKRGQNVTFRCDPISEHNRLYWYRQTLGQGPEFLTYFQNEAQLEKSRLLSDRFSAERPKGSFSTLEIQRTEQGDSAMYLCASSLELAGVAGELFFGEGSRLTVL.